These 8 T cell receptor beta chains share one sample of origin, sequenced in a study of Ad26.COV2.S vaccination and SARS-CoV-2 variants. The method was immunoSEQ multiplex PCR; TCRdb's version includes in-frame clones alone and lacks a portion of them. The sample consists of a few hundred thousand clones, 70% to 90% of them appearing once. The treatment: about 20 received Ad26.COV2.S at low or high dose, single or two shots; 5 received placebo; per-sample allocation not given. All samples were drawn on day 63, counting from the first vaccine or placebo injection. The sample was peripheral blood, taken in a trial of Ad26.COV2.S vaccine versus placebo. These receptor sequences come from a person aged 18-60 years who received the Ad26.COV2.S COVID-19 vaccine or a placebo.

The V call is TRBV15, the J call TRBJ2-5; D unclear. From germline, CDR1 is LNHNV and CDR2 YYDKDF (reference sequence). The V end was cut by 0 bases, the J end by 0 bases, with 5 bases between. This CDR3 has 14 residues. The CDR3 DNA reads TGTGCCACCAGCAGAGATATGTACCAAGAGACCCAGTACTTC. Protein sequence: CATSRDMYQETQYF.

The V call is TRBV7-8, the J call TRBJ2-3; D remains unclear. The CDR3 sequence is 15 residues long. Germline V gives CDR1 SGHVS, CDR2 FQNEAQ. V gave up 1 base and J gave up 1 base, with 9 bases separating them. The CDR3 bases are TGTGCCAGCAGCTTAGACAGAAGGGGCACAGATACGCAGTATTTT. Protein sequence: CASSLDRRGTDTQYF.

This chain joins TRBV6-6 and TRBJ1-1; D perhaps matches TRBD1 (5 bases). With 6 bases removed from V and 6 bases from J, the gap between germline ends came to 8 bases. Germline lookup yields CDR1 MNHNY and CDR2 SVGAGI (reference sequence). The CDR3 loop spans 11 amino acids. The CDR3 DNA reads as TGTGCCAGCAGCCTGACAGCTGAAGCTTTCTTT. It specifies CASSLTAEAFF.

The gene calls are TRBV30 and TRBJ2-2, with D unclear. The CDR3 has 14 residues. V lost 0 bases, J lost 3 bases, and 8 bases lay in between. Germline CDR1 and CDR2: GTSNPN and SVGIG (reference sequence). DNA for the CDR3: TGTGCCTGGAGTGTACTTCCCGACACCGGGGAGCTGTTTTTT. Protein product: CAWSVLPDTGELFF.

V gene TRBV20-1 combines with J gene TRBJ1-3; D call uncertain. V lost 0 bases, J lost 10 bases, and 7 bases lay in between. The CDR3 covers 11 residues. Germline V gene lookup returns CDR1 DFQATT and CDR2 SNEGSKA (reference sequence). The CDR3 reads CSARDGFTIYF. Here the CDR3 DNA reads TGCAGTGCTAGAGATGGTTTTACCATATATTTT.

This clone appeared a single time. This chain joins TRBV7-8 and TRBJ2-1, with TRBD1 matching 8 bases. Trimming at V came to 6 bases and at J to 4 bases, leaving 11 bases not matched to a gene. The CDR3 covers 16 residues. Germline CDR1 and CDR2: SGHVS and FQNEAQ. The CDR3 nucleotides are TGTGCCAGCAGACCTCCTACCGGGACAGGTTACAATGAGCAGTTCTTC. This encodes CASRPPTGTGYNEQFF.

This rearrangement joins TRBV5-1 to TRBJ2-7; D is ambiguous. V was cut by 1 base and J by 6 bases, with 20 bases left in between. The CDR3 consists of 16 residues. The V gene's germline CDR1 is SGHRS and CDR2 YFSETQ. The CDR3 spells CASSLYGIPPFPEQYF. In DNA form, the CDR3 reads TGCGCCAGCAGCTTGTATGGGATCCCGCCCTTTCCCGAGCAGTACTTC.

A remark on this clone: Other DNA sequences of this sample code for an identical CDR3. This sequence joins TRBV5-4 and TRBJ2-7, with a weak D call TRBD2 (7 bases). The CDR3 has 14 residues. Germline V gene sequence: CDR1 SGHNT, CDR2 YYREEE (reference sequence). V lost 0 bases and J 3 bases, leaving 10 bases between the germline ends. The CDR3: CASSLGRGGYEQYF. CDR3 in DNA: TGTGCCAGCAGCTTGGGAAGGGGGGGCTACGAGCAGTACTTC. Full variable domain (missing parts from reference TRBV5-4 and TRBJ2-7): ETGVTQSPTHLIKTRGQQVTLRCSSQSGHNTVSWYQQALGQGPQFIFQYYREEENGRGNFPPRFSGLQFPNYSSELNVNALELDDSALYLCASSLGRGGYEQYFGPGTRLTVT.